The 27 T cell receptor beta chains given below trace back to one sample, sequenced in a study of shared T cell receptors in the human thymus (dated by TCRdb to the early 2020s). Preparation of the library involved the immunoSEQ multiplex PCR assay. Imported from immuneACCESS, the table was reduced by TCRdb to in-frame sequences with V and J called. These copies leave out some clones; in studies compared against another copy, an unresolved V gene accounts for under half, and the cause of the remainder is not known. The sample table records roughly 68,000 clones; 90% to 95% of these occur just once. The ten largest account for roughly 0.033% of the sample. Sequenced input: thymocytes. Receptor source: a human donor.

The chain couples TRBV23-1 to TRBJ2-7, with 9 bases fitting TRBD1. TRBV23-1 is sorted into the ORF group, with uncertain function. V was clipped by 0 bases and J by 3 bases; unmatched bases: 3. The CDR3 covers 15 residues. CDR3 bases: TGCGCCAGCAGTCAATCGGCGACAGGGGGCTACGAGCAGTACTTC. It encodes CASSQSATGGYEQYF.

DNA for the CDR3: TGCGCCAGCAGCCACGCCCATGGCAATTTCGAGCTGTTTTTT. Amino acids: CASSHAHGNFELFF. The chain joins TRBV4-3 to TRBJ2-2; no clear D gene. The CDR3 spans 14 residues. V lost 3 bases, J lost 11 bases, and 16 bases lay in between. The germline gives CDR1 LGHNA, CDR2 YSLEER.

The genes are TRBV7-3 and TRBJ2-2; 7 bases are a match to TRBD2. The germline V gene encodes CDR1 SGHTA and CDR2 FQGTGA. The CDR3 covers 17 residues. The J segment lost 4 bases and the V segment lost 5 bases, leaving 13 bases of the junction unmatched. CDR3 protein: CASSPHRLAAFTGELFF. CDR3 DNA sequence: TGTGCCAGCAGCCCCCATCGGCTAGCGGCTTTCACCGGGGAGCTGTTTTTT.

The genes are TRBV15 and TRBJ1-6; the D gene is possibly TRBD1 (6 bases). Trimming stripped 1 base from V and 7 bases from J, with 20 bases between. Germline CDR1 LNHNV, CDR2 YYDKDF (reference sequence). This CDR3 contains 18 residues. The CDR3 nucleotides are TGTGCCACCAGCAGAGGGGTCCGGGACAAAAGGTGGAATTCACCCCTCCACTTT. It specifies CATSRGVRDKRWNSPLHF.

The V call is TRBV4-2, the J call TRBJ1-5, with D possibly matching TRBD1 (5 bases). Germline CDR1 reads LGHNA; CDR2 reads YNFKEQ. The V end lost 5 bases, the J end lost 4 bases, and 12 bases lay between the germline ends. This CDR3 is built from 14 residues. The CDR3 region has the DNA TGTGCCAGCAGCTTGGGCAGGGCGAATCAGCCCCAGCATTTT. The encoded protein is CASSLGRANQPQHF.

The rearrangement uses TRBV27 and TRBJ1-3; no firm D call. CDR1 and CDR2 from the germline V gene are MNHEY and SMNVEV (reference sequence). Trimming took off 0 bases at V and 1 base at J, with 10 bases between the two ends. This CDR3 contains 16 residues. The CDR3 here is CASSLSMGKSGNTIYF. The CDR3, as DNA: TGTGCCAGCAGTTTATCGATGGGGAAATCTGGAAACACCATATATTTT.

V is TRBV27 and J is TRBJ2-2; D not resolved. Germline assignment: CDR1 MNHEY and CDR2 SMNVEV (reference sequence). The CDR3 has 13 amino acids. Deletions cut 0 bases from V and 8 bases from J, with 7 bases between. The CDR3 spells CASSLSLGGELFF. CDR3 sequence (DNA): TGTGCCAGCAGTTTATCGCTTGGGGGGGAGCTGTTTTTT.

The V call is TRBV12-5, the J call TRBJ1-1, with TRBD1 identical over 7 bases. Losses at the gene ends were 0 bases for V and 4 bases for J; bases not matched to a gene: 14. Per germline, CDR1 LGHNT and CDR2 FRNRAP. CDR3 size: 18 residues. CDR3 region: CASGLVYEGARICTEAFF. As DNA, the CDR3 is TGTGCTAGTGGTTTGGTATATGAGGGGGCGAGGATTTGCACTGAAGCTTTCTTT. The variable domain in full, with the rest retrieved from reference TRBV12-5 and TRBJ1-1, is DARVTQTPRHKVTEMGQEVTMRCQPILGHNTVFWYRQTMMQGLELLAYFRNRAPLDDSGMPKDRFSAEMPDATLATLKIQPSEPRDSAVYFCASGLVYEGARICTEAFFGQGTRLTVV.

The CDR3 DNA sequence: TGCGCCAGCAGCCAAGAGGATACCTACAATGAGCAGTTCTTC. Translated, it gives CASSQEDTYNEQFF. The J gene is TRBJ2-1, the V gene TRBV4-3; D uncertain. CDR3 length: 14 residues. CDR1 LGHNA and CDR2 YSLEER come from the germline V gene. The V end was cut by 0 bases, the J end by 2 bases, with 5 bases between.

This clone was seen just once. This chain uses TRBV9 with TRBJ2-7; D gene uncertain. Trimming stripped 3 bases from V and 2 bases from J, with 12 bases between. This CDR3 comprises 14 residues. CDR1 SGDLS and CDR2 YYNGEE come from the germline V gene. The CDR3 region is CASSAGPGPYEQYF. In DNA form, the CDR3 reads TGTGCCAGCAGCGCAGGACCAGGCCCCTACGAGCAGTACTTC.

This chain connects TRBV25-1 to TRBJ2-1; 7 bases are shared with TRBD2. V lost 6 bases, J lost 4 bases, and 15 bases stayed unmatched. In germline, CDR1 is MGHDK, CDR2 SYGVNS. The CDR3 consists of 17 residues. The CDR3 DNA sequence: TGTGCCAGCAGCGGAATGGGGCGGGGGAGGCATTACAATGAGCAGTTCTTC. Translated, it gives CASSGMGRGRHYNEQFF.

CDR3 bases: TGTGCCAGCTCTCCGGGACAGGGATGCTCTGGGGCCAACGTCCTGACTTTC. It specifies CASSPGQGCSGANVLTF. This rearrangement joins TRBV27 to TRBJ2-6; TRBD1 agrees at 9 bases. The V and J ends lost 8 bases and 0 bases, in that order; junction bases with no gene match: 8. The CDR3 is 17 residues long. Germline-derived CDR1 and CDR2 are MNHEY and SMNVEV (reference sequence).

The rearrangement joins TRBV4-1 to TRBJ2-4; no clear D gene. Trimming removed 3 bases at V and 0 bases at J, with 9 bases between. Germline loops: CDR1 MGHRA, CDR2 YSYEKL. The CDR3 loop spans 15 amino acids. The CDR3 is CASSQNQLAKNIQYF. The CDR3 DNA follows: TGCGCCAGCAGCCAGAATCAGCTAGCCAAAAACATTCAGTACTTC.

This clone was seen just once. One junction end does not reproduce the germline sequence, and a read error may be involved. V is TRBV29-1 and J is TRBJ2-5, with TRBD2 matching over 10 bases. In germline, CDR1 is SQVTM, CDR2 ANQGSEA. The CDR3 is 18 residues long. The CDR3 protein is CSVFLAGARFGDQETQYF. CDR3 sequence (DNA): TGCAGCGTTTTCCTAGCGGGGGCCCGTTTCGGCGACCAGGAGACCCAGTACTTC.

The chain uses TRBV4-3 and TRBJ1-1; no clear D gene. V lost 0 bases and J 5 bases, leaving 25 bases between the germline ends. The CDR3 extends over 19 amino acids. Germline-derived CDR1 and CDR2 are LGHNA and YSLEER. For the CDR3, the DNA is TGCGCCAGCAGCCAAGAGGGAAAGGGTCAAAGGTTCCCGGGGACTGAAGCTTTCTTT. It encodes CASSQEGKGQRFPGTEAFF.

The rearrangement links TRBV19 to TRBJ2-2; TRBD1 matches at 12 bases. CDR1 LNHDA and CDR2 SQIVND come from the germline V gene (reference sequence). There are 16 residues in the CDR3. V was pared by 7 bases and J by 6 bases, with 9 bases of the junction left unmatched. In DNA form, the CDR3 reads TGTGCCAGTATGGTCCGGGACAGGGGGCGCCCCGGGGAGCTGTTTTTT. Protein: CASMVRDRGRPGELFF.

This clone was counted once. This chain links TRBV9 with TRBJ1-6, with D tentatively TRBD1 (5 bases). Germline V gene sequence: CDR1 SGDLS, CDR2 YYNGEE. Trimming left V 7 bases short and J 10 bases short, with 21 bases between. This CDR3 is built from 15 residues. In DNA, the CDR3 is TGTGCCAGCTCCCCCAGGGTGGACCTCGAATCACCCCTCCACTTT. Protein product: CASSPRVDLESPLHF.

This clone was detected only once. The chain recombines TRBV19 with TRBJ2-2; D is unresolved. Trimming stripped 3 bases from V and 6 bases from J, with 17 bases between. Germline loops: CDR1 LNHDA, CDR2 SQIVND (reference sequence). This CDR3 is 16 amino acids long. CDR3 bases: TGTGCCAGTAGTATCAAGGGTTCTGCGTCCGCCGGGGAGCTGTTTTTT. It yields the protein CASSIKGSASAGELFF.

V usage is TRBV7-9 and J usage is TRBJ1-5; tentative D call: TRBD1 (5 bases). The CDR3 has 18 residues. The germline V and J ends were trimmed by 5 bases and 2 bases, with 22 bases remaining between them. Germline CDR1 reads SEHNR; CDR2 reads FQNEAQ (reference sequence). The CDR3 loop reads CASSPDPGLRLGNQPQHF. The CDR3, as DNA: TGTGCCAGCAGCCCAGACCCGGGACTCCGACTGGGCAATCAGCCCCAGCATTTT.

J is TRBJ2-7 and V is TRBV10-3; D is perhaps TRBD1 or TRBD2 (5 bases each). Germline CDR1 reads ENHRY; CDR2 reads SYGVKD. V was clipped by 3 bases and J by 0 bases, with 27 bases between them. CDR3 length: 20 amino acids. In DNA form, the CDR3 reads TGTGCCATCAGTGAATCGCAATCCGAGGGGCACTCGAAAAGCTCCTACGAGCAGTACTTC. Protein sequence: CAISESQSEGHSKSSYEQYF.

The CDR3 spells CASSPKDRVSEAFF. CDR3 DNA sequence: TGTGCCAGTAGTCCGAAGGACAGGGTTAGTGAAGCTTTCTTT. The rearrangement uses TRBV19 and TRBJ1-1; 8 positions match TRBD1. The CDR3 extends over 14 amino acids. The germline V gene encodes CDR1 LNHDA and CDR2 SQIVND (reference sequence). Trimming cost V 5 bases and J 7 bases; bases outside gene matches: 9.

CDR3 coding DNA: TGTGCGAGAGCCAGAACCTTACGGTTTTTCGGTCAGCCCCAGCATTTT. This translates into CARARTLRFFGQPQHF. The chain uses TRBV27 and TRBJ1-5; D not certain. The CDR3 extends over 16 amino acids. The germline V gene encodes CDR1 MNHEY and CDR2 SMNVEV (reference sequence).

The V gene is TRBV11-2, the J gene TRBJ2-5; 7 bases are a match to TRBD2. The germline gives CDR1 SGHAT, CDR2 FQNNGV. The V segment lost 3 bases and the J segment 2 bases; nucleotides outside the gene matches: 9. The CDR3 has 16 residues. CDR3 nucleotide sequence: TGTGCCAGCAGCTTCGGGAGGTTTGCCTGGCAAGAGACCCAGTACTTC. It is translated as CASSFGRFAWQETQYF.

Only one count was recorded for this clone. J is TRBJ2-6 and V is TRBV27; 7 positions match TRBD2. Germline-derived CDR1 and CDR2 are MNHEY and SMNVEV (reference sequence). J was trimmed by 2 bases and V by 5 bases; bases with no gene match: 18. This CDR3 is built from 20 residues. CDR3 loop: CASSRLVPFSGGTGANVLTF. In DNA form, the CDR3 reads TGTGCCAGCAGTCGACTAGTTCCTTTCTCGGGGGGAACTGGGGCCAACGTCCTGACTTTC.

The rearrangement uses TRBV28 and TRBJ1-6; TRBD1 aligns across 7 bases. Germline CDR1 reads MDHEN; CDR2 reads SYDVKM. Trimming at V came to 6 bases and at J to 6 bases, leaving 2 bases not matched to a gene. CDR3 length equals 13 residues. The CDR3 is CASSHRGNSPLHF. The DNA for the CDR3 is TGTGCCAGCAGCCACAGGGGTAATTCACCCCTCCACTTT.

The rearrangement links TRBV4-3 to TRBJ2-7; tentatively, D is TRBD1 or TRBD2 (5 bases each). CDR1 and CDR2 from the germline V gene are LGHNA and YSLEER. CDR3 length equals 19 residues. The germline V and J ends were trimmed by 0 bases and 0 bases, with 21 bases remaining between them. As DNA, the CDR3 is TGCGCCAGCAGCCAAGACAGGGACCATTATCCCAGGAGCTCCTACGAGCAGTACTTC. It yields the protein CASSQDRDHYPRSSYEQYF.

The V call is TRBV7-9, the J call TRBJ1-1; 12 nucleotides line up with TRBD1. This CDR3 is built from 19 residues. Losses at the gene ends were 2 bases for V and 5 bases for J; bases not matched to a gene: 15. Germline CDR1 reads SEHNR; CDR2 reads FQNEAQ (reference sequence). CDR3 nucleotides: TGTGCCAGCAGCTTATCTTTCCGGGACAGGGGGCTTGGGCGTACTGAAGCTTTCTTT. It specifies CASSLSFRDRGLGRTEAFF.